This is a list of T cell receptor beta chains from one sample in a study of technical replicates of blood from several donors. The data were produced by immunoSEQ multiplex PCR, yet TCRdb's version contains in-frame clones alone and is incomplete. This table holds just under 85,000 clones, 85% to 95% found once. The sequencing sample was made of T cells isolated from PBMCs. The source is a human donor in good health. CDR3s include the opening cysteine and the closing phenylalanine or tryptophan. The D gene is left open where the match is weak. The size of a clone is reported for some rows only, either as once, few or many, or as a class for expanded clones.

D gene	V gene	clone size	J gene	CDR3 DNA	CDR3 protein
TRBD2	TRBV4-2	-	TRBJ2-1	TGTGCCAGCAGCCAGGGTGGGACTAGCGGGAGGGCCAGGGAGCAGTTCTTC	CASSQGGTSGRAREQFF
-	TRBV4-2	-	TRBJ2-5	TGTGCCAGCAGCCAATCGGTGAGGGAGACCCAGTACTTC	CASSQSVRETQYF
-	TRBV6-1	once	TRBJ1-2	TGTGCCAGCAGGCGAGGAGCTAACTATGGCTACACCTTC	CASRRGANYGYTF
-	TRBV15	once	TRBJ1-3	TGTGCCACCAGCAGAGTGCCGCTGCGCCCCTTGAGGGCAGTCCTTGGAAACACCATATATTTT	CATSRVPLRPLRAVLGNTIYF
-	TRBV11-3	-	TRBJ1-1	TGTGCCAGCAGCTTATGGAGGGCCGGTGAAGCTTTCTTT	CASSLWRAGEAFF
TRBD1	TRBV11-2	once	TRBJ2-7	TGTGCCAGCAGCGCCCGGGACAGGGGCGAGCAGTACTTC	CASSARDRGEQYF
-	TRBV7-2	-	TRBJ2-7	TGTGCCAGCAGCCCGGACAGTGTAATGTACGAGCAGTACTTC	CASSPDSVMYEQYF
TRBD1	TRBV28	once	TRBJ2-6	TGTGCCAGCAGCAGTGGACAGGCCGGTAGCTCTGGGGCCAACGTCCTGACTTTC	CASSSGQAGSSGANVLTF
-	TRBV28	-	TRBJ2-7	TGTGCCAGCAGCCCTCGTACAGGGTGGGAGCAGTACTTC	CASSPRTGWEQYF
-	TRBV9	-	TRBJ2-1	TGTGCCAGCAGCGAGCAGGGGTTTGACAATGAGCAGTTCTTC	CASSEQGFDNEQFF
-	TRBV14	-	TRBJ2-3	TGTGCCAGCAGCCAAGGAGGCTGGACGGGATACACAGATACGCAGTATTTT	CASSQGGWTGYTDTQYF
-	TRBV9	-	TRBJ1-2	TGTGCCAGCAGCGCCAGCGATAGGGGTATATATGGCTACACCTTC	CASSASDRGIYGYTF
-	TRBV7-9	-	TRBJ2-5	TGTGCCAGCAGTCCATCCCGGGACTCAATGCAAGAGACCCAGTACTTC	CASSPSRDSMQETQYF
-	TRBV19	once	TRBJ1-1	TGTGCCAGTAGTCCGGTCCTGAACACTGAAGCTTTCTTT	CASSPVLNTEAFF
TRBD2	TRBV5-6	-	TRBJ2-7	TGTGCCAGCAGCCCGCGGACTAGCGGGGCCCTCTACGAGCAGTACTTC	CASSPRTSGALYEQYF
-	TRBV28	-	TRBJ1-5	TGTGCCAGCAGCCCCCAGGGTAGGGGTTGGCATCAGCCCCAGCATTTT	CASSPQGRGWHQPQHF
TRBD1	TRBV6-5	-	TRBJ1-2	TGTGCCAGCTCTTTCGGGACAGATCTTTATGGCTACACCTTC	CASSFGTDLYGYTF
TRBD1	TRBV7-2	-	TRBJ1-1	TGTGCCAGCAGCTTAGTATCTGGACAGGGGTGGTCTGAAGCTTTCTTT	CASSLVSGQGWSEAFF
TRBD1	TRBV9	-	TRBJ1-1	TGTGCCAGCAGCTTCCAGGGGGAACGGGCTGAAGCTTTCTTT	CASSFQGERAEAFF
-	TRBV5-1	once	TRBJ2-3	TGCGCCAGCCGCCCACAGGGCACAGATACGCAGTATTTT	CASRPQGTDTQYF
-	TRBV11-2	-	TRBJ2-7	TGTGCCAGCAGCCTGTATCCGGACAGAAGATTCTACGAGCAGTACTTC	CASSLYPDRRFYEQYF
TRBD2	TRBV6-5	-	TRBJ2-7	TGTGCCAGCAGTTCAAGAATAGCGGGAGGGGCCTACGAGCAGTACTTC	CASSSRIAGGAYEQYF
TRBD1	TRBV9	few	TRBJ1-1	TGTGCCAGCAGCACGGGACAGGGGGCCCCTGAAGCTTTCTTT	CASSTGQGAPEAFF
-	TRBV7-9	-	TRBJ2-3	TGTGCCAGCAGCTTAGGGGGAGAAGATACGCAGTATTTT	CASSLGGEDTQYF
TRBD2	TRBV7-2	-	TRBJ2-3	TGTGCCAGCAGCTGGGGACTAGCCACAGATACGCAGTATTTT	CASSWGLATDTQYF
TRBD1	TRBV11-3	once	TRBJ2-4	TGTGCCAGCAGCGTAAGGGGGCTTTCGGCCAAAAACATTCAGTACTTC	CASSVRGLSAKNIQYF
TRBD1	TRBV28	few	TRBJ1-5	TGTGCCAGCCAGGGGGTAAAGGCCCAGCATTTT	CASQGVKAQHF
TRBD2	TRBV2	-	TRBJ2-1	TGTGCCAGCAGTGAGGCTAGCGGTCTACTATTCCATGAGCAGTTCTTC	CASSEASGLLFHEQFF
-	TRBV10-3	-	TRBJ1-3	TGTGCCATCAGTGACGCCTACTCTGGAAACACCATATATTTT	CAISDAYSGNTIYF
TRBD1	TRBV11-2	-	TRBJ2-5	TGTGCCAGCAGCATCCGGACAGGGGAAGAGACCCAGTACTTC	CASSIRTGEETQYF
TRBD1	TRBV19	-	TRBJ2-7	TGTGCCAGTAGTAGCCGGGACAGGGACCTCGAGCAGTACTTC	CASSSRDRDLEQYF
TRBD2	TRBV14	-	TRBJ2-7	TGTGCCAGCAGCCAGGCCCGGGGACTAGTCTACGAGCAGTACTTC	CASSQARGLVYEQYF
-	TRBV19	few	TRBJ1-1	TGTGCCAGTAGTACCCTCAGGGTAAACACTGAAGCTTTCTTT	CASSTLRVNTEAFF
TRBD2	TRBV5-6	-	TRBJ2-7	TGTGCCAGCAGCTTGACTAGCGGGAGGTCCTACTACGAGCAGTACTTC	CASSLTSGRSYYEQYF
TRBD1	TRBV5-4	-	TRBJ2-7	TGTGCCAGCAGCTTGGGCAGGGGGTCAACCTACGAGCAGTACTTC	CASSLGRGSTYEQYF
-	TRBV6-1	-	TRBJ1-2	TGTGCCAGCAGTGAAGTTGGGCCGTTGCAGGGCTACACCTTC	CASSEVGPLQGYTF
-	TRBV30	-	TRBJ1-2	TGTGCCAACGGGGGGGGCCGCTTTACTAACTATGGCTACACCTTC	CANGGGRFTNYGYTF
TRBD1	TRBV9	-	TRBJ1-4	TGTGCCAGCAGCGGAATGACAGGGGGGAATGAAAAACTGTTTTTT	CASSGMTGGNEKLFF
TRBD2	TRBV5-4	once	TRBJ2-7	TGTGCCAGCAGCTTGGGTGGTCTAGCGGGAGTCTACGAGCAGTACTTC	CASSLGGLAGVYEQYF
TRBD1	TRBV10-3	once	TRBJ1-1	TGTGCCATCAGTGAGCCACTGGACAGGAACCCCTTTGTGGCTTTCTTT	CAISEPLDRNPFVAFF
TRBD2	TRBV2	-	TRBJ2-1	TGTGCCAGCAGTGAAAATGGAGCGGGGTACAATGAGCAGTTCTTC	CASSENGAGYNEQFF
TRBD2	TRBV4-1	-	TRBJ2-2	TGCGCCAGTACGACTAGCGGGAGCGGGGCCGGGGAGCTGTTTTTT	CASTTSGSGAGELFF
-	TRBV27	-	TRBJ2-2	TGTGCCAGCAGTCACAGTCCGAACACCGGGGAGCTGTTTTTT	CASSHSPNTGELFF
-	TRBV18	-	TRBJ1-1	TGTGCCAGCTCCCAAGTGAGTCCAGGGAACACTGAAGCTTTCTTT	CASSQVSPGNTEAFF
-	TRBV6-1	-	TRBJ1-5	TGTGCCAGCAGTGAGGAGACAGCCTATAGCAATCAGCCCCAGCATTTT	CASSEETAYSNQPQHF
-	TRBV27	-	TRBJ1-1	TGTGCCAGCAGTTTATCTCAGGGAATAAACACTGAAGCTTTCTTT	CASSLSQGINTEAFF
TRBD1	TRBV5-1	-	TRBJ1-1	TGCGCCAGCAGCCGGACAGGGGGCCCGAGGGGGACTGAAGCTTTCTTT	CASSRTGGPRGTEAFF
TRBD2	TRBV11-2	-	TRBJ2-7	TGTGCCAGCAGCTTAGAAGTTAGCGGACTAGGCATATCCTACGAGCAGTACTTC	CASSLEVSGLGISYEQYF
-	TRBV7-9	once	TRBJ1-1	TGTGCCAGCAGCCCCATCGGAAGGGGCGAGAACACTGAAGCTTTCTTT	CASSPIGRGENTEAFF
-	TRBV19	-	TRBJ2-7	TGTGCCAGTAGTATCTTGGGAGTCTACGAGCAGTACTTC	CASSILGVYEQYF
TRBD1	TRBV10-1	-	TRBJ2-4	TGCGCCAGCCCTAGGGACAGACTAGCCAAAAACATTCAGTACTTC	CASPRDRLAKNIQYF
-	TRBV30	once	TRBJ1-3	TGTGCCTGGAGTGGAGAGGCTGGAAACACCATATATTTT	CAWSGEAGNTIYF
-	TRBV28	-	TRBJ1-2	TGTGCCAGCAGTCCAGTTAACTATGGCTACACCTTC	CASSPVNYGYTF
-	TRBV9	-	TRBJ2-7	TGTGCCAGCAGCCCGAGCTTGATCGCCTACGAGCAGTACTTC	CASSPSLIAYEQYF
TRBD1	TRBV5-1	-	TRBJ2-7	TGCGCCAGCAGCCCCCGGGACAGGAGAAATTACGAGCAGTACTTC	CASSPRDRRNYEQYF